This TCR beta chain was recorded in a study of CXCR3-negative and CXCR3-positive naive CD8 T cells. Notes on this clonotype: As yet, its antigen is unknown.

Study-wide points: Researchers report that CXCR3-positive naive cells carry more hydrophobic TRB CDR3s than CXCR3-negative naive cells.

From germline, CDR1 is SGDLS and CDR2 YYNGEE. CDR3 length equals 14 residues. UMI-tagged TRB cDNA libraries were built via 5' RACE. TCRdb reprocessed the 5' RACE reads, keeping one entry per CDR3 protein, no DNA. This table holds tens of thousands of distinct CDR3 sequences. The sequence was obtained from a human donor in good health. Some clones in this sample may be carry-over from other donors' samples. Material for sequencing was naive CXCR3+ CD8+ T cells from blood. The sample's subset: CD45RO-CCR7+CD27+CD95- naive CD8+ T cells expressing CXCR3 (TNR3+). The chain combines TRBV9 with TRBJ2-7; without DNA, the TCRdb call of TRBD1 cannot be checked. The CDR3 protein is CASGPWTGTYEQYF.